The source of this TCR beta chain is a study of blood T cells in healthy people across ages. Study-level findings and limits: A roughly linear fall in TCR beta diversity per million T cells was seen with increasing age.

A sample-barcoded 5' primer and a J-beta primer mix were used in a second PCR of about 7 to 12 cycles. TCRdb independently ran MiXCR on the 5' RACE reads; one entry per CDR3 protein. This sample has 450,000 to 700,000 distinct CDR3 sequences, with 27% found just once. The donors, healthy Caucasians from Russia, were aged roughly 6 to 90. Roughly 10 milliliters of peripheral blood were drawn from each donor. As concerns this clonotype: The antigen is not known.

CDR3 length: 15 residues. Germline CDR1 is SGHKS and CDR2 is YYEKEE (reference sequence). V lost 2 bases, J lost 0 bases, and 8 bases lay in between. The V gene is TRBV5-5, the J gene TRBJ2-2; D unresolved. Specimen: blood. This TCR was sampled from a woman in her 70s in good health. The CDR3 DNA follows: TGTGCCAGCAGCTTCGCCATTACGAACACCGGGGAGCTGTTTTTT. This sequence encodes CASSFAITNTGELFF.